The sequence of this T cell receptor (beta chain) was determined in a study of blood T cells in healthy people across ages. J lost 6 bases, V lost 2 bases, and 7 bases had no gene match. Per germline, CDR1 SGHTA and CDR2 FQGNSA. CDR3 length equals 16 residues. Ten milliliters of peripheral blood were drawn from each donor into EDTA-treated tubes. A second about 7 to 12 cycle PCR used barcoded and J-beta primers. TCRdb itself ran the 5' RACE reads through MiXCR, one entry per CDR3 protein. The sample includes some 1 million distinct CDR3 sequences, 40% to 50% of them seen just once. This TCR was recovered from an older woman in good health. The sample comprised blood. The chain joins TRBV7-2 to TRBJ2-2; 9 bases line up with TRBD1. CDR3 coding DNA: TGTGCCAGCAGCTTACCGGGACAGGGACTATCCGGGGAGCTGTTTTTT. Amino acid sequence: CASSLPGQGLSGELFF.